The 20 T cell receptor beta chains reported below all come from one sample, sequenced in a study of blood T cell repertoires in COVID-19. Only in-frame clones appear in the TCRdb table, and some are missing; sequencing was by immunoSEQ multiplex PCR. The data hold some 300,000 clones, with over 85% observed a single time. The sample comprised peripheral blood. The receptors come from a woman aged 25-40 years with COVID-19, enrolled during active disease.

V and J are TRBV2 and TRBJ1-1; 10 positions match TRBD1. Germline-derived CDR1 and CDR2 are SNHLY and FYNNEI. The CDR3 totals 14 residues. V was pared by 8 bases and J by 4 bases, with 7 bases of the junction left unmatched. CDR3: CASRDRGWGTEAFF. The CDR3, as DNA: TGTGCCAGCCGGGACAGGGGATGGGGCACTGAAGCTTTCTTT.

V gene TRBV15 combines with J gene TRBJ2-1, with D perhaps matching TRBD1 (6 bases). The V gene lost 4 bases and the J gene lost 8 bases, with 15 bases spanning the gap. In germline, CDR1 is LNHNV, CDR2 YYDKDF (reference sequence). The CDR3 is made up of 14 amino acids. CDR3 in DNA: TGTGCCACCAGCAACCGGGACACGGCCGATGAGCAGTTCTTC. Translation: CATSNRDTADEQFF.

The rearrangement links TRBV20-1 to TRBJ2-2, with D unresolved. V was shortened by 3 bases and J by 6 bases, with 11 bases between the two germline ends. The CDR3 sequence is 13 residues long. Germline-derived CDR1 and CDR2 are DFQATT and SNEGSKA (reference sequence). CDR3: CSASDAAAGELFF. As DNA, the CDR3 is TGCAGTGCTAGTGACGCGGCGGCCGGGGAGCTGTTTTTT.

This clone was observed once. The chain is built from TRBV28 and TRBJ2-5, with a possible D match to TRBD2 (6 bases). The germline V gene encodes CDR1 MDHEN and CDR2 SYDVKM. V gave up 6 bases and J gave up 2 bases, with 7 bases separating them. The length of the CDR3 is 12 residues. The CDR3 is CASREGQETQYF. The CDR3 region has the DNA TGTGCCAGCAGGGAGGGTCAAGAGACCCAGTACTTC.

The chain recombines TRBV7-6 with TRBJ2-1; no definite D call. The CDR3 has 15 residues. The V and J ends lost 4 bases and 0 bases respectively, with 10 bases between them. Germline V lookup: CDR1 SGHVS, CDR2 FNYEAQ. CDR3 sequence (DNA): TGTGCCAGCAGCTCTTACGCGAGCTCCTACAATGAGCAGTTCTTC. Translated, it gives CASSSYASSYNEQFF.

The rearrangement uses TRBV6-6 and TRBJ1-1; no clear D. This CDR3 comprises 15 residues. The germline gives CDR1 MNHNY, CDR2 SVGAGI (reference sequence). V was shortened by 7 bases and J by 1 base, with 16 bases between the two germline ends. The CDR3 DNA reads TGTGCCAGCATTAAGGGAGGGAACCGGAACACTGAAGCTTTCTTT. Residues: CASIKGGNRNTEAFF.

This chain connects TRBV6-5 to TRBJ1-1, with D uncertain. V lost 10 bases to trimming and J lost 6 bases, with 15 bases between them. The CDR3 has 12 amino acids. The germline gives CDR1 MNHEY, CDR2 SVGAGI. CDR3 sequence (DNA): TGTGCCACGCGAAAGCCTAGTGCTGAAGCTTTCTTT. This codes for CATRKPSAEAFF.

The rearrangement links TRBV13 to TRBJ2-1; 7 nucleotides agree with TRBD1. This CDR3 contains 14 residues. V shed 3 bases, J shed 7 bases, and the junction held 6 bases outside the gene matches. The germline gives CDR1 PRHDT, CDR2 FYEKMQ (reference sequence). The CDR3 DNA follows: TGTGCCAGCAGCTTTAAGACAGGGTTAAATGAGCAGTTCTTC. It is translated as CASSFKTGLNEQFF.

This rearrangement joins TRBV3-1 (or the pseudogene TRBV3-2) to TRBJ2-7; 9 nucleotides line up with TRBD1. Germline V lookup: CDR1 LGHDT, CDR2 YNNKEL (reference sequence). The V gene end was trimmed by 3 bases and the J gene end by 5 bases; junction bases not matched to a gene: 2. The CDR3 has 13 amino acids. CDR3 sequence reads: CASSQDRGHEQYF. The DNA of the CDR3 is TGTGCCAGCAGCCAGGACAGGGGCCACGAGCAGTACTTC.

This clone was counted once. The chain uses TRBV7-3 and TRBJ1-1, with D unclear. This CDR3 is built from 14 residues. Germline assignment: CDR1 SGHTA and CDR2 FQGTGA. Trimming removed 0 bases at V and 0 bases at J, with 5 bases between. The CDR3 DNA sequence: TGTGCCAGCAGCTTAACTGGGCTGAACACTGAAGCTTTCTTT. It yields the protein CASSLTGLNTEAFF.

V gene TRBV4-1 combines with J gene TRBJ1-1; 7 nucleotides match TRBD1. V trimming: 4 bases; J trimming: 10 bases; junction bases outside the gene matches: 12. Looked up from germline, CDR1 is MGHRA and CDR2 is YSYEKL. The CDR3 totals 14 residues. CDR3: CASSPGVGGIGAFF. DNA of the CDR3: TGCGCCAGCAGCCCAGGGGTAGGGGGCATCGGAGCTTTCTTT.

The chain recombines TRBV7-9 with TRBJ2-7, with 11 bases matching TRBD1. V was pared by 5 bases and J by 6 bases, with 6 bases of the junction left unmatched. The CDR3 runs 14 residues. Germline V CDR1 and CDR2: SEHNR, FQNEAQ (reference sequence). The CDR3 coding sequence is TGTGCCAGCAGCCCCCGGACAGGGGGCTTCGAGCAGTACTTC. Translated: CASSPRTGGFEQYF.

This clone was seen just once. This sequence joins TRBV20-1 and TRBJ1-1; D may be TRBD1 (5 bases). This CDR3 is built from 14 residues. The V end lost 3 bases, the J end lost 2 bases, and 13 bases lay between the germline ends. Germline V gene data show CDR1 as DFQATT and CDR2 as SNEGSKA (reference sequence). The CDR3, as DNA: TGCAGTGCTAGTGGAGGGACTTTTAACACTGAAGCTTTCTTT. Translation gives CSASGGTFNTEAFF.

The chain links TRBV27 to TRBJ2-7; the match to TRBD1 covers 8 bases. Per germline, CDR1 MNHEY and CDR2 SMNVEV (reference sequence). V lost 8 bases and J lost 0; bases outside the gene matches: 12. The CDR3 spans 16 residues. The CDR3 DNA reads TGTGCCAGCTCTATTACCCCACAGGGGGGCTCCTACGAGCAGTACTTC. It yields the protein CASSITPQGGSYEQYF.

The sample holds one count of this clone. The chain combines TRBV6-5 with TRBJ1-1, with D unclear. CDR3 length equals 14 residues. Deletions cut 6 bases from V and 0 bases from J, with 11 bases between. The germline gives CDR1 MNHEY, CDR2 SVGAGI. The CDR3 DNA is TGTGCCAGCAGCGCCCCTGGGCTGAACACTGAAGCTTTCTTT. Protein sequence: CASSAPGLNTEAFF.

The chain uses TRBV7-9 and TRBJ1-3; TRBD1 matches at 9 bases. CDR3 length: 15 amino acids. The ends lost 6 bases at V and 4 bases at J; junction bases unmatched: 7. The V gene's germline CDR1 is SEHNR and CDR2 FQNEAQ (reference sequence). The CDR3 here is CASSPRDREGNTIYF. The CDR3 DNA is TGTGCCAGCAGTCCTCGGGACAGGGAAGGAAACACCATATATTTT.

This sequence joins TRBV18 and TRBJ1-2; D is undetermined. The CDR3 has 15 amino acids. Trimming took off 0 bases at V and 4 bases at J, with 12 bases between the two ends. Germline lookup yields CDR1 KGHSH and CDR2 LQKENI. CDR3 region: CASSPPRGFIYGYTF. The CDR3 DNA reads TGTGCCAGCTCACCACCGCGGGGATTCATCTATGGCTACACCTTC.

The rearrangement joins TRBV19 to TRBJ1-2, with D hard to call. Germline V lookup: CDR1 LNHDA, CDR2 SQIVND (reference sequence). The V end lost 0 bases, the J end lost 8 bases, and 13 bases lay between the germline ends. The CDR3 is 14 amino acids. This CDR3 is CASSIERAAGGYTF. CDR3 in DNA: TGTGCCAGTAGTATAGAGAGGGCCGCGGGCGGCTACACCTTC.

The rearrangement uses TRBV4-3 and TRBJ1-6, with D unclear. V was pared by 7 bases and J by 8 bases, with 15 bases between. The germline CDR1 and CDR2 sequences are LGHNA and YSLEER. This CDR3 is built from 14 residues. CDR3 sequence reads: CASKPTLHDSPLHF. CDR3 DNA sequence: TGCGCCAGCAAACCCACATTACACGATTCACCCCTCCACTTT.

The V gene is TRBV6-1, the J gene TRBJ2-7, with 8 nucleotides matching TRBD1. The trim removed 5 bases at V and 5 bases at J, leaving 2 bases unmatched. The germline V gene has CDR1 MNHNS and CDR2 SASEGT. The CDR3 extends over 12 amino acids. The CDR3 DNA is TGTGCCAGCAGTTCAGGGGGCGACGAGCAGTACGTC. It codes for CASSSGGDEQYV.